The clone carrying this TCR beta chain came up a few times. Its antigen is not identified. The source of the sample is a study of human T cells and chemical hapten exposure. TCRdb re-called the RACE reads through MiXCR, storing one row per CDR3 protein. Among roughly 48,000 distinct CDR3 sequences listed, approximately 10% were seen once. Time point specified: patch test 1, 2 weeks after DPC sensitization. Treatment of the sample: therapeutic diphenylcyclopropenone sensitization with weekly scalp DPC. Whole blood, unfractionated, served as the material for total RNA extraction. Points from the study as a whole: TCRs above 1 in 1000 frequency did not change with DPC sensitization.

The sequence was obtained from a woman aged 40 to 49 with alopecia areata. Some clones in this sample may be carry-over from other donors' samples. The sample was whole blood, taken in connection with sensitization to the hapten diphenylcyclopropenone (DPC).

The CDR3 DNA sequence: TGTGCCAGCAGCCCGAGGACTAGCGGGAGCGGCGGGGAGCTGTTTTTT. Protein: CASSPRTSGSGGELFF. The V and J genes are TRBV12-3 or TRBV12-4 and TRBJ2-2, with 13 bases that match TRBD2. The CDR3 extends over 16 amino acids. V gave up 6 bases and J gave up 7 bases; unmatched junction bases: 8.